The next 13 T cell receptor beta chains were all read from a single sample in a study of T cell repertoires in cytomegalovirus infection. TCRdb fed the reads into MiXCR, producing one record per CDR3 protein. The sample lists 700,000 to 900,000 distinct CDR3 sequences; roughly 28% were seen once. No antigens are known for them. Sequences were derived from cultured CD8+ T cells from PBMCs, sampled from culture after CMV antigen stimulation. Source of these receptors: a human donor in good health (CMV status not recorded). Some clones in this sample may be carry-over from other donors' samples.

The CDR3 coding sequence is TGTGCCAGCACGGTGGGGAGATCCAGCTCCTACGAGCAGTACGTC. Translating gives CASTVGRSSSYEQYV. The chain uses TRBV2 and TRBJ2-7; tentatively, D is TRBD2 (5 bases). The CDR3 length is 15 residues. Trimming took off 7 bases at V and 0 bases at J, with 16 bases between the two ends. CDR1 is SNHLY, CDR2 FYNNEI, per germline.

Written as DNA, the CDR3 is TGTGCCAGCAGCTCCGACAGGGACGTTATCGGGGAGCTGTTTTTT. Amino acid sequence: CASSSDRDVIGELFF. The chain recombines TRBV11-2 with TRBJ2-2, with 7 bases aligning to TRBD1. The CDR3 sequence is 15 residues long. V shed 4 bases, J shed 7 bases, and the junction held 9 bases outside the gene matches. Germline CDR1 reads SGHAT; CDR2 reads FQNNGV.

This chain links TRBV12-3 or TRBV12-4 with TRBJ1-1; no reliable D call. V was shortened by 1 base and J by 6 bases, with 9 bases between the two germline ends. This CDR3 comprises 13 residues. CDR3 coding DNA: TGTGCCAGCAGTTTAGGGTTGCTCTCTGAAGCTTTCTTT. The encoded protein is CASSLGLLSEAFF.

The rearrangement joins TRBV6-5 to TRBJ2-1, with D unclear. Germline assignment: CDR1 MNHEY and CDR2 SVGAGI. Trimming took 2 bases from V and 1 from J, leaving 9 bases between them. The CDR3 is 15 residues long. CDR3 in amino acids: CASSYTPLSYNEQFF. CDR3 coding DNA: TGTGCCAGCAGTTACACCCCGCTTTCCTACAATGAGCAGTTCTTC.

In this sample, this clonotype turned up many times. The CDR3 reads CASSEYYGASHFPNEQFF. In DNA, the CDR3 is TGTGCCAGCAGTGAATATTATGGGGCCTCCCACTTCCCCAATGAGCAGTTCTTC. V is TRBV25-1 and J is TRBJ2-1; perhaps TRBD1 as D (5 bases). This CDR3 comprises 18 residues. In germline, CDR1 is MGHDK, CDR2 SYGVNS. V was trimmed by 0 bases and J by 6 bases, leaving 21 bases between them.

This clonotype occurred a few times. The chain uses TRBV7-6 and TRBJ1-5, with D hard to call. V gave up 5 bases and J gave up 9 bases, with 14 bases separating them. The CDR3 runs 13 residues. Germline-derived CDR1 and CDR2 are SGHVS and FNYEAQ. CDR3 sequence: CASSKTLGGPQHF. CDR3 sequence (DNA): TGTGCCAGCAGCAAGACCCTCGGTGGGCCCCAGCATTTT.

This clonotype was seen repeatedly, ten times or more. The chain uses TRBV7-9 and TRBJ2-1; weak D call: TRBD2 (6 bases). The CDR3 is made up of 19 amino acids. With 5 bases removed from V and 2 bases from J, the gap between germline ends came to 25 bases. Germline V gene sequence: CDR1 SEHNR, CDR2 FQNEAQ (reference sequence). In DNA, the CDR3 is TGTGCCAGCAGCCCTCCAGCGGCGGGGTTCCTTAGGACCTACAATGAGCAGTTCTTC. This translates into CASSPPAAGFLRTYNEQFF.

This clonotype turned up a few times. The chain carries TRBV7-6 and TRBJ2-1; no clear D gene. The ends were cut back, 1 base at V and 8 bases at J, with 9 bases in the middle. Germline V gene data show CDR1 as SGHVS and CDR2 as FNYEAQ. CDR3 length: 13 residues. The CDR3 loop is CASSLGWVDEQFF. As DNA, the CDR3 is TGTGCCAGCAGCTTAGGTTGGGTCGATGAGCAGTTCTTC.

The chain couples TRBV6-5 to TRBJ2-2; 8 bases map to TRBD1. The CDR3 length is 17 residues. Germline V lookup: CDR1 MNHEY, CDR2 SVGAGI. V trimming: 2 bases; J trimming: 1 base; junction bases outside the gene matches: 6. Written as DNA, the CDR3 is TGTGCCAGCAGTTACCTCTGGGGACAGGAGAACACCGGGGAGCTGTTTTTT. Protein: CASSYLWGQENTGELFF.

The gene calls are TRBV29-1 and TRBJ2-7; 7 positions match TRBD2. The CDR3 is 17 residues long. Looked up from germline, CDR1 is SQVTM and CDR2 is ANQGSEA. V lost 5 bases to trimming and J lost 4 bases; unmatched junction nucleotides: 20. The CDR3 spells CSVPEGWVGTTSYEQYF. CDR3 in DNA: TGCAGCGTTCCGGAAGGGTGGGTAGGGACTACCTCTTACGAGCAGTACTTC.

The chain is built from TRBV10-3 and TRBJ2-7, with D perhaps TRBD1 (6 bases). With 6 bases removed from V and 2 bases from J, the gap between germline ends came to 23 bases. CDR1 ENHRY and CDR2 SYGVKD come from the germline V gene. This CDR3 is built from 17 residues. CDR3 coding DNA: TGTGCCATCAGCCAATTCAGCCGCTCGACAGGAACCTACGAGCAGTACTTC. Amino acid sequence: CAISQFSRSTGTYEQYF.

The V call is TRBV7-2, the J call TRBJ2-5; 11 bases align to TRBD1. The CDR3 is 15 residues long. V was clipped by 5 bases and J by 5 bases; unmatched bases: 7. Per germline, CDR1 SGHTA and CDR2 FQGNSA. CDR3: CASSLSGTGGETQYF. As DNA, the CDR3 is TGTGCCAGCAGCCTCTCGGGGACAGGGGGTGAGACCCAGTACTTC.

V gene TRBV27 combines with J gene TRBJ2-7; TRBD1 is a possible D gene (5 bases). The CDR3 loop spans 17 amino acids. Looked up from germline, CDR1 is MNHEY and CDR2 is SMNVEV (reference sequence). V lost 4 bases and J 3 bases, leaving 22 bases between the germline ends. CDR3 nucleotide sequence: TGTGCCAGCAGTTCTCACCCGTCTGCCAGGGCCAACTACGAGCAGTACTTC. The encoded protein is CASSSHPSARANYEQYF.